Here is one T cell receptor (beta chain) with its context. This specimen belongs to a study of blood T cell repertoires in COVID-19. Overall study: From T cells, B-cell-depleted T cells, or PBMCs came the material, which was cDNA or gDNA.

As handled by the study authors: Researchers report that nucleated cell counts were estimated from reference gene primer amplification. The repertoire was sequenced with immunoSEQ multiplex PCR; TCRdb's copy has only in-frame clones and lacks some. V, J and clone size reflect that table, while D and trimming were determined from the DNA. The sample has about 110,000 clones, around 86% seen once. The TCR comes from a woman aged 70-85 years with acute or convalescent COVID-19. Sequencing was carried out using peripheral blood.

CDR3 in DNA: TGTGCCAGCAGTTTCCACAGGTCCGGCACAGATACGCAGTATTTT. As protein: CASSFHRSGTDTQYF. The genes are TRBV28 and TRBJ2-3; perhaps TRBD1 as D (5 bases). CDR3 length: 15 residues. The ends were cut back, 3 bases at V and 1 base at J, with 11 bases in the middle. From germline, CDR1 is MDHEN and CDR2 SYDVKM.